A single sample gave rise to the 31 T cell receptor beta chains below, sequenced in a study of blood T cell repertoires in COVID-19. Using immunoSEQ multiplex PCR, the repertoire was profiled, and TCRdb retains in-frame clones only, with some absent. Of approximately 46,000 clones in the sample, under 90% were seen once. The source material was peripheral blood. The receptors were gathered from an elderly woman with COVID-19, enrolled during active disease.

V usage is TRBV14 and J usage is TRBJ2-7; the D gene is possibly TRBD2 (5 bases). CDR1 is SGHDN and CDR2 is FVKESK in the germline V gene. The CDR3 is 17 residues long. V shed 0 bases and J shed 2 bases, with 17 bases lying between them. This CDR3 is CASSQDPIGLTTYEQYF. The CDR3 DNA reads as TGTGCCAGCAGCCAAGATCCGATAGGACTTACAACCTACGAGCAGTACTTC. The entire variable domain, with the rest obtained from reference TRBV14 and TRBJ2-7, is as follows: EAGVTQFPSHSVIEKGQTVTLRCDPISGHDNLYWYRRVMGKEIKFLLHFVKESKQDESGMPNNRFLAERTGGTYSTLKVQPAELEDSGVYFCASSQDPIGLTTYEQYFGPGTRLTVT.

V gene TRBV25-1 combines with J gene TRBJ1-3; D not resolved. Trimming removed 4 bases at V and 11 bases at J, with 12 bases between. The germline V gene has CDR1 MGHDK and CDR2 SYGVNS. The CDR3 is 12 residues long. The CDR3 coding sequence is TGTGCCAGCAGTGCCAACAGTGTCGCCATATATTTT. Protein product: CASSANSVAIYF.

This clone was recorded a few times. The chain combines TRBV2 with TRBJ2-1, with TRBD2 matching 10 bases. V shed 5 bases and J 8 bases; nucleotides not matched to a gene: 6. The CDR3 extends over 14 amino acids. Germline V gene data show CDR1 as SNHLY and CDR2 as FYNNEI. CDR3 amino acids: CASSPGLATHEQFF. Here the CDR3 DNA reads TGTGCCAGCAGTCCGGGACTAGCGACGCATGAGCAGTTCTTC.

The V call is TRBV20-1, the J call TRBJ2-1; D gene uncertain. Germline CDR1 reads DFQATT; CDR2 reads SNEGSKA (reference sequence). V gave up 3 bases and J gave up 6 bases, with 15 bases separating them. The CDR3 has 14 amino acids. In DNA, the CDR3 is TGCAGTGCTAGTGGTCTCCCGGGTAGCAATGAGCAGTTCTTC. It is translated as CSASGLPGSNEQFF.

This chain connects TRBV6-5 to TRBJ1-2; D is perhaps TRBD1 (5 bases). This CDR3 contains 15 residues. Trimming cost V 2 bases and J 8 bases, with 18 bases left between them. CDR1 is MNHEY and CDR2 is SVGAGI in the germline V gene. The CDR3 is CASSYRGASIRGYTF. In DNA, the CDR3 is TGTGCCAGCAGTTACAGGGGCGCTTCAATCCGGGGCTACACCTTC.

This clone showed up just a few times. The V and J genes are TRBV2 and TRBJ2-2; the D gene is possibly TRBD1 (6 bases). This CDR3 spans 13 amino acids. The germline V and J ends were trimmed by 8 bases and 5 bases, with 12 bases remaining between them. Germline V gene sequence: CDR1 SNHLY, CDR2 FYNNEI. This CDR3 is CASFFQGTGELFF. DNA for the CDR3: TGTGCCAGCTTCTTTCAGGGGACCGGGGAGCTGTTTTTT. Full variable domain (outside the CDR3, taken from reference TRBV2 and TRBJ2-2): EPEVTQTPSHQVTQMGQEVILRCVPISNHLYFYWYRQILGQKVEFLVSFYNNEISEKSEIFDDQFSVERPDGSNFTLKIRSTKLEDSAMYFCASFFQGTGELFFGEGSRLTVL.

The CDR3 region has the DNA TGTGCCACCAGCGAGACTAGCGGGAGCGCCAAAAACATTCAGTACTTC. It translates to CATSETSGSAKNIQYF. The genes are TRBV24-1 and TRBJ2-4; 12 nucleotides agree with TRBD2. Germline V gene data show CDR1 as KGHDR and CDR2 as SFDVKD. The CDR3 totals 16 residues. V shed 7 bases and J 1 base; nucleotides not matched to a gene: 4.

This clone was seen just once. The chain carries TRBV7-9 and TRBJ2-7; D remains ambiguous. The CDR3 spans 12 residues. Germline V gene lookup returns CDR1 SEHNR and CDR2 FQNEAQ (reference sequence). Deletions cut 4 bases from V and 6 bases from J, with 10 bases between. Written as DNA, the CDR3 is TGTGCCAGCAGCTCCGCGGCGTCCGAGCAGTACTTC. This encodes CASSSAASEQYF.

The V call is TRBV11-2, the J call TRBJ1-2; 7 bases line up with TRBD1. With 2 bases clipped from V and 1 base from J, the junction kept 4 bases outside the gene matches. This CDR3 is built from 15 residues. The germline V gene encodes CDR1 SGHAT and CDR2 FQNNGV. The DNA for the CDR3 is TGTGCCAGCAGCTTACAGACAGGGCTTAACTATGGCTACACCTTC. Translating it yields CASSLQTGLNYGYTF.

Relative to its sample, this clone is large. The J gene is TRBJ1-3, the V gene TRBV28; 9 bases align to TRBD1. This CDR3 contains 15 residues. V shed 6 bases, J shed 2 bases, and the junction held 5 bases outside the gene matches. Germline assignment: CDR1 MDHEN and CDR2 SYDVKM. In DNA, the CDR3 is TGTGCCAGCAGGGGGGACAGGGCCCCTGGAAACACCATATATTTT. As protein: CASRGDRAPGNTIYF.

The genes are TRBV19 and TRBJ1-5, with 8 bases identical to TRBD1. This CDR3 has 15 residues. V dropped 7 bases and J dropped 4; count of bases not matched to a gene: 9. In germline, CDR1 is LNHDA, CDR2 SQIVND (reference sequence). Written as DNA, the CDR3 is TGTGCCAGTACGATCGGACAGGGTGGGAATCAGCCCCAGCATTTT. Translated: CASTIGQGGNQPQHF.

V is TRBV6-5 and J is TRBJ2-1; 12 positions agree with TRBD2. The CDR3 consists of 15 residues. Germline V gene sequence: CDR1 MNHEY, CDR2 SVGAGI. V gave up 6 bases and J gave up 1 base; unmatched junction bases: 1. CDR3 region: CASRLAGGSYNEQFF. The CDR3 DNA reads TGTGCCAGCAGACTAGCGGGAGGATCCTACAATGAGCAGTTCTTC.

The V and J genes are TRBV12-3 or TRBV12-4 and TRBJ1-1, with TRBD1 matching 10 bases. CDR3 length: 12 amino acids. Trimming at V came to 6 bases and at J to 9 bases, leaving 4 bases not matched to a gene. The CDR3 spells CASRRDRGQAFF. Written as DNA, the CDR3 is TGTGCCAGCAGGAGAGACAGGGGGCAAGCTTTCTTT.

The count of this clone is one. This chain joins TRBV28 and TRBJ2-7; a weak D match, TRBD1 (8 bases). This CDR3 is 18 amino acids long. CDR1 is MDHEN and CDR2 is SYDVKM in the germline V gene. Trimming pared 5 bases from V and 4 bases from J, leaving 27 bases between. In nucleotides, the CDR3 is TGTGCCAGCAGTCCCGGACAGGGAAAGCGGGGCACGTCTTACGAGCAGTACTTC. Protein: CASSPGQGKRGTSYEQYF.

Concerning this clone itself: At the DNA level, this CDR3 is encoded by other sequences in the same sample as well. This rearrangement joins TRBV5-1 to TRBJ2-7; the match to TRBD1 covers 9 bases. Trimming took 0 bases from V and 3 from J; bases not matched to a gene: 1. The CDR3 spans 14 residues. Germline assignment: CDR1 SGHRS and CDR2 YFSETQ. The CDR3 spells CASSLGQGGYEQYF. As DNA, the CDR3 is TGCGCCAGCAGCTTGGGACAGGGGGGCTACGAGCAGTACTTC.

CDR3 in amino acids: CAISRTILTDANTGELFF. As DNA, the CDR3 is TGTGCCATCTCTCGGACTATTCTTACTGACGCGAACACCGGGGAGCTGTTTTTT. This chain links TRBV10-3 with TRBJ2-2; D perhaps matches TRBD2 (6 bases). Germline values: CDR1 ENHRY, CDR2 SYGVKD. The V gene lost 8 bases and the J gene lost 0 bases, with 22 bases spanning the gap. CDR3 length: 18 residues.

The genes are TRBV6-2 or TRBV6-3 and TRBJ1-1; 8 bases are shared with TRBD1. The CDR3 is 18 residues long. V lost 2 bases to trimming and J lost 10 bases; unmatched junction nucleotides: 21. Per the germline V gene, CDR1 is MNHEY and CDR2 is SVGEGT. In DNA, the CDR3 is TGTGCCAGCAGTTACCGTGGGTCAGGGGGCCGACCCGATCGCGGAGCTTTCTTT. It is translated as CASSYRGSGGRPDRGAFF.

The V call is TRBV9, the J call TRBJ2-1, with TRBD2 identical over 7 bases. The CDR3 is made up of 16 amino acids. CDR1 and CDR2 from the germline V gene are SGDLS and YYNGEE. The V and J ends lost 0 bases and 0 bases, in that order; junction bases with no gene match: 3. CDR3 bases: TGTGCCAGCAGCGTAGCTAGCGGCTTCTCCTACAATGAGCAGTTCTTC. Amino acid sequence: CASSVASGFSYNEQFF.

The table lists this clone with a few counts. This chain connects TRBV5-1 to TRBJ1-1; no definite D call. CDR1 is SGHRS and CDR2 is YFSETQ in the germline V gene. The CDR3 spans 12 residues. V lost 5 bases and J lost 2, with 7 bases in between. Here the CDR3 reads CASRRGNTEAFF. The CDR3 DNA is TGCGCCAGCAGACGGGGAAACACTGAAGCTTTCTTT.

The chain has TRBV19 and TRBJ1-5; 7 bases fit TRBD1. This CDR3 has 14 residues. J gave up 3 bases and V 7 bases, and 6 bases lay outside the gene matches. Germline assignment: CDR1 LNHDA and CDR2 SQIVND (reference sequence). The CDR3 sequence is CASTPGTVNQPQHF. CDR3 bases: TGTGCCAGTACCCCAGGGACAGTCAATCAGCCCCAGCATTTT.

The J gene is TRBJ1-5, the V gene TRBV24-1; possible D gene TRBD1, 6 bases. In germline, CDR1 is KGHDR, CDR2 SFDVKD. This CDR3 has 13 residues. Trimming stripped 3 bases from V and 4 bases from J, with 6 bases between. CDR3 nucleotides: TGTGCCACCAGTGATACAGGGAATCAGCCCCAGCATTTT. Protein: CATSDTGNQPQHF.

For this clone: In the same sample, other DNA sequences code for this CDR3. J is TRBJ2-7 and V is TRBV27; 9 bases map to TRBD1. V trimming: 5 bases; J trimming: 3 bases; junction bases outside the gene matches: 5. The CDR3 sequence is 14 residues long. Germline V lookup: CDR1 MNHEY, CDR2 SMNVEV (reference sequence). In DNA form, the CDR3 reads TGTGCCAGCAGTCCCGGGACAGGGTACTACGAGCAGTACTTC. Protein sequence: CASSPGTGYYEQYF.

J is TRBJ2-7 and V is TRBV27; 11 nucleotides agree with TRBD1. The germline V gene encodes CDR1 MNHEY and CDR2 SMNVEV (reference sequence). The CDR3 is 15 amino acids. Trimming took 4 bases from V and 3 from J; bases not matched to a gene: 5. The CDR3 reads CASSYGTGGLYEQYF. The CDR3 coding sequence is TGTGCCAGCAGTTATGGGACAGGGGGACTCTACGAGCAGTACTTC.

This chain uses TRBV5-6 with TRBJ1-2; D might be TRBD1 (5 bases). Trimming left V 1 base short and J 1 base short, with 11 bases between. The CDR3 extends over 15 amino acids. CDR1 SGHDT and CDR2 YYEEEE come from the germline V gene. The chain's CDR3 is CASSLWPGNNYGYTF. The CDR3, as DNA: TGTGCCAGCAGCTTGTGGCCAGGGAATAACTATGGCTACACCTTC.

V is TRBV9 and J is TRBJ2-7; 7 nucleotides line up with TRBD2. V shed 3 bases and J 5 bases; nucleotides not matched to a gene: 11. Germline loops: CDR1 SGDLS, CDR2 YYNGEE. The CDR3 totals 15 residues. The CDR3 reads CASSASGIPGDEQYF. The CDR3 region has the DNA TGTGCCAGCAGCGCAAGCGGGATCCCAGGCGACGAGCAGTACTTC.

The chain recombines TRBV7-3 with TRBJ2-1; 9 positions agree with TRBD2. The CDR3 consists of 16 residues. Unmatched junction bases numbered 14, after V lost 4 bases and J lost 10 bases. CDR1 SGHTA and CDR2 FQGTGA come from the germline V gene. CDR3 in amino acids: CASSSGLAGPAGEQFF. The CDR3 DNA reads as TGTGCCAGCAGCTCCGGGCTAGCGGGACCAGCCGGGGAGCAGTTCTTC.

The chain couples TRBV19 to TRBJ2-1, with a tentative D call TRBD1 (5 bases). V was clipped by 0 bases and J by 0 bases, with 12 bases between them. Per germline, CDR1 LNHDA and CDR2 SQIVND (reference sequence). The CDR3 totals 17 residues. Here the CDR3 reads CASSIDRTRVSYNEQFF. The CDR3 bases are TGTGCCAGTAGTATAGATAGGACACGAGTCTCCTACAATGAGCAGTTCTTC.

The CDR3 region is CASSRWNEQFF. The CDR3 nucleotides read TGTGCCAGCAGCCGGTGGAATGAGCAGTTCTTC. The genes are TRBV6-5 and TRBJ2-1; no clear D gene. CDR1 and CDR2 (germline): MNHEY, SVGAGI. The CDR3 has 11 residues. V gave up 6 bases and J gave up 7 bases, with 7 bases separating them.

This chain joins TRBV4-1 and TRBJ2-3; 7 nucleotides agree with TRBD1. CDR1 and CDR2 (germline): MGHRA, YSYEKL. J gave up 9 bases and V 2 bases, and 8 bases lay outside the gene matches. The CDR3 length is 14 residues. CDR3 DNA sequence: TGCGCCAGCAGCCAACCTTCACAGGGGTTGACGCAGTATTTT. Protein product: CASSQPSQGLTQYF.

The chain couples TRBV5-1 to TRBJ2-5; no clear D. There are 14 residues in the CDR3. Germline lookup yields CDR1 SGHRS and CDR2 YFSETQ. V lost 0 bases to trimming and J lost 0 bases, with 6 bases between them. DNA of the CDR3: TGCGCCAGCAGCTTGGGTGAGAACCAAGAGACCCAGTACTTC. Amino acids: CASSLGENQETQYF.

The V gene is TRBV18, the J gene TRBJ2-5; 8 bases are a match to TRBD1. Germline CDR1 is KGHSH and CDR2 is LQKENI. V lost 1 base and J lost 4; bases outside the gene matches: 14. The CDR3 is 18 residues long. The CDR3 DNA is TGTGCCAGCTCACCACTAAGAGGCGGGGACAGGCGGGGAGAGACCCAGTACTTC. Its protein product is CASSPLRGGDRRGETQYF.